The sequence of this TCR beta chain was determined in a study of blood T cell repertoires in COVID-19. Background on the study: The United States, Italy and Spain provided the acute and convalescent COVID-19 samples. Sources were T cells, B-cell-depleted T cells, or PBMCs; the material itself was cDNA or gDNA.

How the authors handled the data: The assay estimated nucleated cells by amplifying reference gene primers. Method: immunoSEQ multiplex PCR; TCRdb's copy keeps in-frame clones and lacks some. Clone size and the V and J calls come from that table; the DNA yielded D and trimming. The sample consists of around 150,000 clones, around 81% of them appearing once. This sequence originates from an older woman with active or convalescent COVID-19. Material for sequencing was peripheral blood.

CDR3 protein: CAWSNDRGGSYEQYF. CDR3 bases: TGTGCCTGGAGTAACGACAGGGGTGGATCCTACGAGCAGTACTTC. V and J are TRBV30 and TRBJ2-7; 8 nucleotides agree with TRBD1. Germline loops: CDR1 GTSNPN, CDR2 SVGIG (reference sequence). The V gene end was trimmed by 2 bases and the J gene end by 1 base; junction bases not matched to a gene: 7. The CDR3 totals 15 residues.